A single T cell receptor (beta chain) is shown here with its context. Its antigen is currently unknown. This sample stems from a study of metastatic and nonmetastatic thyroid tumors. Study-wide context: Across blood and tumor or nodule tissue, repertoires from malignant and benign thyroid patients were compared with one another.

General study points: Within blood and tumor, benign nodules reportedly had significantly lower TCR beta diversity than malignant thyroid tumors did.

Every patient underwent thyroid surgery untreated. TCRdb re-analyzed the PCR reads through MiXCR. Here the sample spans roughly 24,000 clones, 20% to 25% being singletons. The sequencing input was blood. The receptor was derived from a male donor with papillary thyroid cancer or a benign thyroid nodule (not recorded which). Some clones in this sample may be carry-over from other donors' samples.

CDR3 sequence (DNA): TGTGCCAGCAGGATGGAACTCCGTAGCAATCAGCCCCAGCATTTT. This sequence encodes CASRMELRSNQPQHF. This chain joins TRBV6-1 and TRBJ1-5; D uncertain. This CDR3 spans 15 amino acids. V shed 6 bases and J shed 0 bases, with 12 bases lying between them. Germline V gives CDR1 MNHNS, CDR2 SASEGT.